This T cell receptor (beta chain) was captured by sequencing in a study of shared clonotypes between healthy human individuals. For the study at large: Three plates were used per donor for CD4 naive, three for CD4 memory, two for CD8 naive and one for CD8 memory.

Generated by immunoSEQ multiplex PCR, the TCRdb table keeps only in-frame clones and is missing some. The sample yields 850,000 to 1,100,000 clones, about 80% seen once. The CDR3 is 13 amino acids. V lost 4 bases, J lost 6 bases, and 9 bases lay in between. Germline CDR1 reads MNHNS; CDR2 reads SASEGT. Findings of the study overall: Incompleteness in sorted-subset sequencing, despite large depth, was shown by rarefaction.

As concerns this clone: The antigen remains unidentified.

Every one of the donors was a Caucasian adult that lived in Nashville, Tennessee. The clonotype comes from a man between 18 and 35 years old in good health. Some clones in this sample may be carry-over from other donors' samples. Sample: memory CD4+ T cells from PBMCs. Stated subset: CD45RA-negative fraction. The V gene is TRBV6-1, the J gene TRBJ2-2; TRBD1 might be the D (5 bases). This CDR3 is CASSGQGSGELFF. The CDR3 nucleotides read TGTGCCAGCAGTGGTCAGGGTTCCGGGGAGCTGTTTTTT.